This entry describes one TCR beta chain. The source of the sample is a study of OX40 agonist ivuxolimab in advanced cancers. Assay: immunoSEQ multiplex PCR; the TCRdb copy retains only in-frame clones and omits some. The sample contains about 80,000 clones, 84% of which appear only once. Germline CDR1 is LGHNA and CDR2 is YSLEER. The length of the CDR3 is 15 residues. The V and J genes are TRBV4-3 and TRBJ2-5; possibly TRBD1 for D (5 bases). The end of the DNA is better explained by TRBJ2-7, so the J call may be wrong. The clonotype was recovered from an adult with an advanced solid tumor such as melanoma, head and neck, liver or kidney cancer. Sequenced material: CD4+ or CD8+ T cells sorted from blood, taken in a trial of the OX40 agonist ivuxolimab. The DNA of the CDR3 is TGCGCCAGCAGCCAAGATGGTCGGTGGGGCGACGAGCAGTACTTC. It specifies CASSQDGRWGDEQYF.